Listed below are T cell receptor beta chains from one sample, sequenced in a study of blood T cell repertoires in COVID-19. Produced via immunoSEQ multiplex PCR; TCRdb's table is partial and in-frame only. Counted here are about 190,000 clones, roughly 90% occurring once; the ten biggest clones make up approximately 5.6%. What was sequenced was peripheral blood. All receptors derive from a woman aged 40 to 50 who had recovered from COVID-19. CDR3s include the opening cysteine and the closing phenylalanine or tryptophan. Fields, in order: J gene, D gene, V gene, CDR3 DNA, CDR3 protein. A D gene is named only where the DNA matches it firmly.

j_gene: TRBJ1-5; d_gene: TRBD1; v_gene: TRBV5-1; CDR3nt: TGCGCCAGCAGCTTGGGACAGGGGAGCAATCAGCCCCAGCATTTT; CDR3aa: CASSLGQGSNQPQHF
j_gene: TRBJ2-1; d_gene: NA; v_gene: TRBV25-1; CDR3nt: TGTGCCACCTCCTTGTTAGTGCCAGGTGATAATGAGCAGTTCTTC; CDR3aa: CATSLLVPGDNEQFF
j_gene: TRBJ2-1; d_gene: TRBD2; v_gene: TRBV19; CDR3nt: TGTGCCAGTAGTTTAGCGGGAAGGAGTGAGCAGTTCTTC; CDR3aa: CASSLAGRSEQFF
j_gene: TRBJ1-4; d_gene: NA; v_gene: TRBV4-3; CDR3nt: TGCGCCAGCAGCCAAGGAGGACGGCCAGAGGGCGAAAAACTGTTTTTT; CDR3aa: CASSQGGRPEGEKLFF
j_gene: TRBJ2-2; d_gene: TRBD1; v_gene: TRBV11-2; CDR3nt: TGTGCCAGCAGCGCACACGACAGGGGTTTTTACAACACCGGGGAGCTGTTTTTT; CDR3aa: CASSAHDRGFYNTGELFF
j_gene: TRBJ1-1; d_gene: NA; v_gene: TRBV10-3; CDR3nt: TGTGCCATCAGGCCCCCCTCGACAGGGAACACTGAAGCTTTCTTT; CDR3aa: CAIRPPSTGNTEAFF
j_gene: TRBJ2-7; d_gene: NA; v_gene: TRBV7-8; CDR3nt: TGTGCCAGCAGCTCCTCTTTCGGCGAGCAGTACTTC; CDR3aa: CASSSSFGEQYF
j_gene: TRBJ1-1; d_gene: NA; v_gene: TRBV11-2; CDR3nt: TGTGCCAGCAGCTTAGTTGGGGGGTCCACTGAAGCTTTCTTT; CDR3aa: CASSLVGGSTEAFF
j_gene: TRBJ2-1; d_gene: TRBD1; v_gene: TRBV5-1; CDR3nt: TGCGCCAGCACCCCGCAGGGGGCTGGAAATGAGCAGTTCTTC; CDR3aa: CASTPQGAGNEQFF
j_gene: TRBJ2-7; d_gene: TRBD2; v_gene: TRBV7-8; CDR3nt: TGTGCCAGCAGCTTAACGGGAGGAACCTACGAGCAGTACTTC; CDR3aa: CASSLTGGTYEQYF